The 2 T cell receptor beta chains presented below share a single source sample, sequenced in a study of T cell repertoires in cytomegalovirus infection (dated by TCRdb to between 2017 and 2020). The instrument given in TCRdb is Illumina HiSeq 1500. TCRdb applied fastp at Q25 and MiXCR to the public reads, then kept only in-frame beta chains. Each CDR3 protein gets just one entry, which takes the most common genes and DNA from the rows behind it. A total of 350,000 to 550,000 distinct CDR3 sequences appear in this sample, about a third of them only once. The ten largest clones take up around 15% of the sample. The specimen was PBMCs. The receptor set was obtained from a human donor in good health (CMV status not recorded). Some clones in this sample may be carry-over from other donors' samples.

This clonotype was picked up many times. This rearrangement joins TRBV6-1 to TRBJ1-1; D perhaps matches TRBD1 (6 bases). This CDR3 has 15 residues. V dropped 5 bases and J dropped 8 bases, with 21 bases sitting between them. CDR1 is MNHNS and CDR2 is SASEGT in the germline V gene. Here the CDR3 DNA reads TGTGCCAGCAGTCCGACCGACCGACCAGACAGGGAAGCTTTCTTT. It is translated as CASSPTDRPDREAFF.

This clonotype was seen a handful of times. This sequence joins TRBV24-1 and TRBJ2-4, with 9 nucleotides matching TRBD2. J gave up 6 bases and V 5 bases, and 16 bases lay outside the gene matches. The CDR3 length is 18 residues. Germline CDR1 and CDR2: KGHDR and SFDVKD. The CDR3 bases are TGTGCCACCAGTGGGGCTAGCGGGGCACCCTTCAACTCAAACATTCAGTACTTC. Translating gives CATSGASGAPFNSNIQYF.